This T cell receptor (beta chain) derives from a study of spatial heterogeneity in lung cancer (dated by TCRdb to about 2019). In the study overall: More beta-chain than alpha-chain transcripts were consistently detected, likely reflecting higher beta-chain transcript abundance. In the raw uncorrected reads, each unique combination of TCR and UMI appeared more than ten times on average. The study quantitatively compared TCR alpha and beta repertoires across multiple tumor regions, matched nontumor lung and blood in non-small cell lung cancer. Nonsynonymous mutation counts, determined by whole-exome sequencing of tumor tissue, were related to TCR repertoire features. At surgery, both alpha and beta chains were TCR-sequenced in 200 to 250 tumor regions, approximately 64 matched nontumor lung samples and some 56 PBMC samples.

CDR1 SGHTA and CDR2 FQGNSA are derived from the germline V gene. The CDR3 contains 14 residues, cysteine and phenylalanine counted. Only the CDR3 DNA is retained, 42 bases long and in frame from the first base. V was cut back by 5 bases and J by 1 base, leaving a gap of 9 bases between them. The time point label, as the study defines it: sample taken at primary tumor resection. Donors were around 71 patients with early-stage, untreated non-small cell lung cancer from the lung TRACERx cohort. Without any cell sorting, TCR sequencing was performed on whole RNA extracted either from tumor and nontumor lung tissue or from cryopreserved PBMC samples. Only patients for whom sufficient RNA was available from at least two tumor regions were selected for TCR sequencing. Receptor amplification or capture employed 5' RACE. Sequencing instrument: NextSeq 500. To allow correction of PCR and sequencing errors, the TCR library protocol tagged every TCR cDNA molecule with a unique molecular identifier. On the study's bioinformatics: Decombinator tools were used for TCR identification, UMI-based error correction and CDR3 extraction. Expanded TCRs were defined as those above a frequency of 2 per 1,000, corresponding to the top 1% of the tumor frequency distribution. Renyi diversity was calculated using the R vegan package after each repertoire was subsampled 100 times to 5,000 TCRs. CDR3 similarity networks were built from amino acid triplet string-kernel similarity, connecting CDR3s with pairwise similarity above 0.82. In-frame beta chains were kept once TCRdb had trimmed the public reads at Q25 with fastp and called clones with MiXCR. Rows are unified per CDR3 protein, each entry keeping the most common DNA and genes. The V and J calls here are based on TCRdb, not the publication. Within this sample are tens of thousands of distinct CDR3 sequences, with around 7.5% of them counted one time only. The top ten clones comprise over 25% of the sample.

Results and caveats for the whole study, not just this receptor: Ubiquitous expanded tumor TCRs were found in blood more often at tumor resection than at routine follow-up. Additional single-cell paired TCR alpha and beta sequencing was considered necessary to confirm, at a functional level, the hypothesis that regional TCRs recognize regional mutations.

This clonotype was seen ten or more times. What antigen it recognizes has not been identified. No base qualities exist here, and no much larger clone lies one base off it. The TCR comes from a male donor with early-stage non-small cell lung cancer. The source was PBMCs, collected at surgery. The sequence is built from TRBV7-2 and TRBJ1-5; TRBD1 is perhaps the D gene, given 5 matching bases. The DNA reads as follows: TGTGCCAGCAGCCGCGGGGGGAGCAATCAGCCCCAGCATTTT. Its amino acids are CASSRGGSNQPQHF.